This T cell receptor (beta chain) was profiled in a study of blood T cell repertoires in COVID-19. Across the whole study: Samples came from the United States, Italy and Spain, spanning acute and convalescent COVID-19.

The authors' processing: Reference gene primer amplification gave estimated nucleated cell counts. Libraries were prepared by immunoSEQ multiplex PCR; TCRdb keeps only in-frame clonotypes and omits some of them. D and trimming were read from the DNA, whereas the V and J calls and clone size are those reported in that table. This table has approximately 100,000 clones, 80% to 95% appearing once. CDR1 and CDR2 (germline): MNHEY, SVGAGI. The germline V and J ends were trimmed by 2 bases and 0 bases, with 10 bases remaining between them. The CDR3 is 15 residues long. The rearrangement joins TRBV6-5 to TRBJ1-1, with TRBD1 as a possible D gene (6 bases). This clonotype originated in a man between 65 and 85 years old with acute or convalescent COVID-19. Source material: peripheral blood. The CDR3 loop reads CASSYGGGMNTEAFF. The CDR3 DNA follows: TGTGCCAGCAGTTACGGGGGGGGCATGAACACTGAAGCTTTCTTT.